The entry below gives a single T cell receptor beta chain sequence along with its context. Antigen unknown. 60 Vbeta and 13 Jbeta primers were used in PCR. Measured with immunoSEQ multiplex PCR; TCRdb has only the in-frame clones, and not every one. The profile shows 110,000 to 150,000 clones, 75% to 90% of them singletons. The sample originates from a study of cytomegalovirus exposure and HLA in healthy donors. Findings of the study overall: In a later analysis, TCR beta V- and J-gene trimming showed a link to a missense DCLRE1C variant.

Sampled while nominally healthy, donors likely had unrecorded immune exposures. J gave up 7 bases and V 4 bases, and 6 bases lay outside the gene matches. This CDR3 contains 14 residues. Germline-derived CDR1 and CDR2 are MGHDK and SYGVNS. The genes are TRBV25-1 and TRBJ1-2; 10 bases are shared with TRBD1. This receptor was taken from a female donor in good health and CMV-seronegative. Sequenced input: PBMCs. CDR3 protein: CASSGGQGLGGYTF. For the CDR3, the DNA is TGTGCCAGCAGTGGGGGACAGGGGCTCGGTGGCTACACCTTC.